This TCR beta chain was sequenced for a study of T-cell memory formation after mild COVID-19. Across the study: Most TCR clusters belonged to a single donor.

Study-level findings and limits: Clones that contracted from day 15 to 85 had balanced CD4/CD8; later expanders were CD4+ biased. Chiefly within CM and EM were the contracting CD4+ clones; CD8+ ones were within EMRA.

For this clonotype: Its antigen is currently unknown.

5'RACE, which relied on constant-segment primers, yielded TCR alpha and TCR beta cDNA libraries carrying sample barcodes and UMIs. TCRdb analysed the 5' RACE reads with MiXCR anew, one entry per CDR3 protein. The sample lists approximately 570,000 distinct CDR3 sequences, about 20% seen once, with around 13% in the top ten. The specimen sequenced was PBMCs or a T cell subset sorted from them (not recorded which). This clonotype was obtained from an adult woman who had mild COVID-19 (a few samples of this study predate the infection). Cell type and time point are not known.

CDR3 sequence: CASSYTPLAGGTEAFF. CDR3 DNA sequence: TGTGCCAGCAGCTACACTCCCCTAGCGGGTGGCACTGAAGCTTTCTTT. This chain joins TRBV7-9 and TRBJ1-1; D is uncertain. CDR1 is SEHNR, CDR2 FQNEAQ, per germline (reference sequence). CDR3 length: 16 residues. Trimming removed 4 bases from V and 4 bases from J, with 19 bases in between.